This T cell receptor (beta chain) was sequenced during a study of regulatory T cells in long-lasting Graves disease. Study at large: Duration of antithyroid drug therapy among newly diagnosed Graves' patients was under 3 months.

iRepertoire HTBI primers and Arm-PCR of CDR3 regions built TCR beta libraries. From the multiplex PCR reads, TCRdb called clonotypes with MiXCR, one entry per CDR3 protein. This table has roughly 430,000 distinct CDR3 sequences, around 15% appearing once. Sample time point: newly diagnosed GD, antithyroid drugs for less than 3 months. The TCR library was prepared using RNA isolated from PBMCs. This clonotype was seen a handful of times. CDR1 SGHTA and CDR2 FQGTGA come from the germline V gene. The V and J ends lost 2 bases and 5 bases respectively, with 13 bases between them. This CDR3 is built from 14 residues. These data were likewise used in another study, on T cells in Graves' hyperthyroidism and ophthalmopathy. That paper adds: Diagnosis of hyperthyroidism was new in patients aged 18 to 65, and its duration was under 2 months. Blood held most thyroid clonotypes expanded above 0.001 frequency.

The sequencing used peripheral blood mononuclear cells (PBMCs), collected at new diagnosis, from a patient treated with antithyroid drugs. The chain recombines TRBV7-3 with TRBJ2-7, with D maybe TRBD2 (5 bases). The TCR sequence derives from a woman under 40 with Graves disease. CDR3 protein: CASSLQLVTNEQYF. CDR3 DNA: TGTGCCAGCAGCTTACAACTAGTTACTAACGAGCAGTACTTC.